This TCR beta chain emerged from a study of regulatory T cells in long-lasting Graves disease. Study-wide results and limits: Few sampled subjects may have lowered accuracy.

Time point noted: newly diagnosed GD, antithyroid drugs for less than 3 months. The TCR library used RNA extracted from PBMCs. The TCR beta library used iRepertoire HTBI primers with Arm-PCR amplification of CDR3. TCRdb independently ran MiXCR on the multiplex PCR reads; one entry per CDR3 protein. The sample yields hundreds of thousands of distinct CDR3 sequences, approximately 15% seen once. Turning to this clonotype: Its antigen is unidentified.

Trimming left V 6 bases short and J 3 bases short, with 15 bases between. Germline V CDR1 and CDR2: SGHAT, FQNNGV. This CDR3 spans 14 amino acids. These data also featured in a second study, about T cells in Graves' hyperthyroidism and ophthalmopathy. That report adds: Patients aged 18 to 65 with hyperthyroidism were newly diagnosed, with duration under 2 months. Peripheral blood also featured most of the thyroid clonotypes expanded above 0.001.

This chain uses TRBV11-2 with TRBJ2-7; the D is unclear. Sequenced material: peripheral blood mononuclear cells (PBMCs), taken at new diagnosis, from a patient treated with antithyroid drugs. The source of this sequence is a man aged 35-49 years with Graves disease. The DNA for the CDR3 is TGTGCCAGCAGGCCCGGAATGAAGGGCTACGAGCAGTACTTC. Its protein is CASRPGMKGYEQYF.